These 14 T cell receptor beta chains came from one sample sequenced in a study of T-cell memory formation after mild COVID-19. Using its own MiXCR run on the 5' RACE reads, TCRdb lists one record per CDR3 protein. The data show 80,000 to 130,000 distinct CDR3 sequences, 11% seen once. Sequencing was done on a sample of PBMCs or a T cell subset sorted from them (not recorded which). The receptor set was obtained from a man between 18 and 29 years old who had mild COVID-19 (a few samples of this study predate the infection). Cell type and time point are not known.

The chain carries TRBV20-1 and TRBJ2-7; TRBD1 matches 8 bases. The V gene end was trimmed by 6 bases and the J gene end by 4 bases; junction bases not matched to a gene: 5. This CDR3 has 12 residues. Germline V CDR1 and CDR2: DFQATT, SNEGSKA (reference sequence). The CDR3 reads CSAIQGAYEQYF. The CDR3 nucleotides are TGCAGTGCCATTCAGGGGGCGTACGAGCAGTACTTC.

This clonotype was seen only a few times. CDR3 bases: TGCGCCAGCGGGTGGGGGAATGAAAAACTGTTTTTT. Translated, it gives CASGWGNEKLFF. The V and J genes are TRBV4-1 and TRBJ1-4; D is possibly TRBD1 (5 bases). Looked up from germline, CDR1 is MGHRA and CDR2 is YSYEKL. V was trimmed by 8 bases and J by 5 bases, leaving 9 bases between them. The CDR3 has 12 amino acids.

This clonotype was observed a handful of times. The gene calls are TRBV7-6 and TRBJ2-1, with D perhaps matching TRBD2 (5 bases). Germline lookup yields CDR1 SGHVS and CDR2 FNYEAQ. Trimming cost V 5 bases and J 1 base, with 12 bases left between them. CDR3 length equals 15 residues. The CDR3, as DNA: TGTGCCAGCAGCATCGGACTGGATTCCTACAATGAGCAGTTCTTC. Translated, it gives CASSIGLDSYNEQFF.

This rearrangement joins TRBV27 to TRBJ2-7, with TRBD2 matching over 10 bases. Germline assignment: CDR1 MNHEY and CDR2 SMNVEV (reference sequence). CDR3 length: 18 amino acids. V lost 4 bases to trimming and J lost 0 bases; unmatched junction nucleotides: 12. The CDR3 region is CASSSRHSGGRSSYEQYF. The CDR3 DNA reads TGTGCCAGCAGTTCTCGCCATAGCGGGGGGAGGAGCTCCTACGAGCAGTACTTC.

This sequence joins TRBV20-1 and TRBJ2-1, with D tentatively TRBD2 (6 bases). The CDR3 is made up of 16 amino acids. Germline V gene sequence: CDR1 DFQATT, CDR2 SNEGSKA (reference sequence). V gave up 0 bases and J gave up 0 bases, with 12 bases separating them. The CDR3 spells CSARDLGTLSYNEQFF. The CDR3, as DNA: TGCAGTGCTAGAGATCTCGGGACTCTCTCCTACAATGAGCAGTTCTTC.

This chain connects TRBV7-9 to TRBJ1-1; D ambiguous. The germline V and J ends were trimmed by 2 bases and 6 bases, with 10 bases remaining between them. Germline V gene data show CDR1 as SEHNR and CDR2 as FQNEAQ (reference sequence). The CDR3 covers 13 residues. CDR3 DNA sequence: TGTGCCAGCAGCTTAAAAGCGGAGGCTGAAGCTTTCTTT. It is translated as CASSLKAEAEAFF.

The genes are TRBV29-1 and TRBJ2-2; D is ambiguous. Trimming shortened V by 5 bases and J by 2 bases, and 6 bases separated the two germline ends. The CDR3 sequence is 12 residues long. Germline V gives CDR1 SQVTM, CDR2 ANQGSEA. CDR3 sequence reads: CSVLKNTGELFF. CDR3 in DNA: TGCAGCGTTCTTAAAAACACCGGGGAGCTGTTTTTT.

This clonotype was seen a handful of times. The chain uses TRBV4-1 and TRBJ2-3; D might be TRBD1 (6 bases). Germline V gene sequence: CDR1 MGHRA, CDR2 YSYEKL. V was shortened by 5 bases and J by 2 bases, with 11 bases between the two germline ends. The CDR3 is made up of 14 amino acids. DNA of the CDR3: TGCGCCAGCAGCTACCGGGACAACACAGATACGCAGTATTTT. It encodes CASSYRDNTDTQYF.

This clonotype was counted between two and nine times. This chain connects TRBV7-3 to TRBJ2-5, with D hard to call. Germline values: CDR1 SGHTA, CDR2 FQGTGA. The V gene lost 2 bases and the J gene lost 2 bases, with 9 bases spanning the gap. The CDR3 consists of 14 residues. CDR3 protein: CASSLSGRQETQYF. The CDR3 DNA follows: TGTGCCAGCAGCTTATCGGGCAGACAAGAGACCCAGTACTTC.

This sequence joins TRBV27 and TRBJ2-7; D may match TRBD1 or TRBD2 (5 bases each). Germline-derived CDR1 and CDR2 are MNHEY and SMNVEV (reference sequence). Trimming took 2 bases from V and 0 from J, leaving 11 bases between them. This CDR3 is 15 amino acids long. This chain's CDR3 is CASSLAGASSYEQYF. The CDR3, as DNA: TGTGCCAGCAGTTTAGCCGGGGCGAGCTCCTACGAGCAGTACTTC.

The chain employs TRBV5-1 and TRBJ1-6; D perhaps matches TRBD1 (5 bases). Germline V gene data show CDR1 as SGHRS and CDR2 as YFSETQ. The CDR3 sequence is 15 residues long. V was pared by 4 bases and J by 8 bases, with 16 bases between. The CDR3 DNA follows: TGCGCCAGCAGCCCTTCGGGGGGTTCCTATTCACCCCTCCACTTT. This codes for CASSPSGGSYSPLHF.

This clonotype was detected a few times. The chain uses TRBV6-1 and TRBJ2-7; D remains ambiguous. The CDR3 has 14 residues. Germline V lookup: CDR1 MNHNS, CDR2 SASEGT. V was pared by 0 bases and J by 2 bases, with 8 bases between. The CDR3 DNA reads as TGTGCCAGCAGTGAAGCGGTAAGGGCCTACGAGCAGTACTTC. Encoded protein: CASSEAVRAYEQYF.

This clonotype is medium-sized within its sample. This chain connects TRBV4-3 to TRBJ2-3; TRBD2 is a possible D gene (5 bases). The CDR3 loop spans 15 amino acids. CDR1 and CDR2 from the germline V gene are LGHNA and YSLEER. The V end was cut by 0 bases, the J end by 6 bases, with 13 bases between. The CDR3 bases are TGCGCCAGCAGCCAAGATAACTCGCCGGGGGATACGCAGTATTTT. Residues: CASSQDNSPGDTQYF.

This clonotype came up a few times. This chain joins TRBV5-5 and TRBJ2-7, with TRBD1 matching over 7 bases. Germline assignment: CDR1 SGHKS and CDR2 YYEKEE (reference sequence). The CDR3 sequence is 16 residues long. V lost 0 bases to trimming and J lost 2 bases; unmatched junction nucleotides: 8. This chain's CDR3 is CASSLVGPGQPYEQYV. The CDR3 nucleotides read TGTGCCAGCAGCTTGGTGGGACCGGGACAGCCCTACGAGCAGTACGTC.